Described below is a single TCR beta chain sequence and its context. The CDR3 extends over 14 amino acids. Trimming removed 3 bases from V and 3 bases from J, with 10 bases in between. Per germline, CDR1 SGDLS and CDR2 YYNGEE. This sample was included in a study of PD-1 blockade in classical Hodgkin lymphoma. Time point of the sample: cycle 4 day 1 (C4D1), after more than five weeks of nivolumab. No patient escaped relapse after autologous stem cell transplantation, and brentuximab vedotin exposure varied. Clones were sequenced by immunoSEQ multiplex PCR, and TCRdb holds only the in-frame ones, with some missing. Seen here are 6,000 to 7,500 clones, 80% to 85% observed once, and the top ten hold roughly 30%.

V usage is TRBV9 and J usage is TRBJ1-3; tentatively, D is TRBD1 (5 bases). This specimen consisted of peripheral blood mononuclear cells (PBMCs), obtained before the fourth cycle of nivolumab. The origin of this receptor is a human donor with classical Hodgkin lymphoma. CDR3: CASSAQGGGNTIYF. CDR3 in DNA: TGTGCCAGCAGCGCGCAGGGCGGTGGAAACACCATATATTTT.